Listed below are T cell receptor beta chains from one sample, sequenced in a study of cytomegalovirus exposure and HLA in healthy donors. Using immunoSEQ multiplex PCR, the repertoire was profiled, and TCRdb retains in-frame clones only, with some absent. Of some 81,000 clones listed, approximately 77% were seen once; the top ten hold over 8.5%. Specimen: PBMCs. These receptor sequences come from a woman between 40 and 55 years old in good health and CMV-seropositive. Both conserved end residues are part of each CDR3.

CDR3: CASRGGDSGNEKLFF
J: TRBJ1-4
V: TRBV6-5

CDR3: CASRREGVYIQYF
J: TRBJ2-4
V: TRBV6-1

CDR3: CASSQDRNEQFF
J: TRBJ2-1
V: TRBV4-2

CDR3: CASSIELAGSADTQYF
J: TRBJ2-3
V: TRBV5-1

CDR3: CASSQRDWAADTQYF
J: TRBJ2-3
V: TRBV4-1

CDR3: CASVGPRQTNEKLFF
J: TRBJ1-4
V: TRBV6-1

CDR3: CATSGQLGHAEAFF
J: TRBJ1-1
V: TRBV15

CDR3: CASSIGRGRNQPQHF
J: TRBJ1-5
V: TRBV19

CDR3: CASSPTFRQPQHF
J: TRBJ1-5
V: TRBV6-6

CDR3: CASSPRTGVSPLHF
J: TRBJ1-6
V: TRBV5-8

CDR3: CASSSSGGVSGANVLTF
J: TRBJ2-6
V: TRBV5-1

CDR3: CASSLVAGRAYNEQFF
J: TRBJ2-1
V: TRBV7-9

CDR3: CASSLQTPYEQYF
J: TRBJ2-7
V: TRBV6-5

CDR3: CASTPGQMDSPLHF
J: TRBJ1-6
V: TRBV28

CDR3: CASSEWDRANSPLHF
J: TRBJ1-6
V: TRBV6-1

CDR3: CASSSMGQGGGEQYF
J: TRBJ2-7
V: TRBV5-1

CDR3: CASSEEAVDEQFF
J: TRBJ2-1
V: TRBV2

CDR3: CASSLGDRSSSGANVLTF
J: TRBJ2-6
V: TRBV7-9

CDR3: CASSQVDRTKGGYTF
J: TRBJ1-2
V: TRBV4-1

CDR3: CSGIGDSLYEQYF
J: TRBJ2-7
V: TRBV29-1

CDR3: CSARGTSMFF
J: TRBJ2-1
V: TRBV20-1

CDR3: CASSQGDRDSYEQYF
J: TRBJ2-7
V: TRBV4-2

CDR3: CASSWQGTGNGYTF
J: TRBJ1-2
V: TRBV5-1

CDR3: CAINPGTSTGELFF
J: TRBJ2-2
V: TRBV10-3

CDR3: CAWSPTTGLTEAFF
J: TRBJ1-1
V: TRBV30

CDR3: CAWSARRATMNTEAFF
J: TRBJ1-1
V: TRBV30

CDR3: CASSPPAGGHEQYF
J: TRBJ2-7
V: TRBV18

CDR3: CAWSVGVYYGELFF
J: TRBJ2-2
V: TRBV30

CDR3: CASSEVWGGFEKLFF
J: TRBJ1-4
V: TRBV6-1

CDR3: CASSAQDRGLETQYF
J: TRBJ2-5
V: TRBV9

CDR3: CASSIDRGGSPLHF
J: TRBJ1-6
V: TRBV6-5

CDR3: CASSLEAGNQETQYF
J: TRBJ2-5
V: TRBV7-9

CDR3: CASSSWQGARNTEAFF
J: TRBJ1-1
V: TRBV10-2

CDR3: CASSPRGGNQPQHF
J: TRBJ1-5
V: TRBV9

CDR3: CASRDKDRMNTEAFF
J: TRBJ1-1
V: TRBV7-9

CDR3: CASATSGRAGGNEQFF
J: TRBJ2-1
V: TRBV2

CDR3: CASRGYLGTVQNGGEQYF
J: TRBJ2-7
V: TRBV2